This T cell receptor beta chain came from a study of blood T cell repertoires in COVID-19. Some clones are missing from TCRdb's copy, which holds only in-frame ones; the method was immunoSEQ multiplex PCR. The repertoire consists of 350,000 to 400,000 clones, with 85% to 90% occurring once and the leading ten covering roughly 0.99%. Germline CDR1 WNHNN, CDR2 SYGVQD (reference sequence). V lost 10 bases and J lost 2, with 11 bases in between. The CDR3 loop spans 13 amino acids. The origin of this receptor is a man aged 18 to 30 who had recovered from COVID-19. This rearrangement joins TRBV10-1 to TRBJ2-2, with D possibly matching TRBD2 (6 bases). Sequences were obtained from PBMCs or T cells enriched from blood (not recorded which). The CDR3 DNA sequence: TGCGCCACGGGAGTTCCAAACACCGGGGAGCTGTTTTTT. Translation gives CATGVPNTGELFF.